The 16 T cell receptor beta chains listed next were all sequenced from one sample in a study of radiotherapy plus CTLA-4 blockade in lung cancer. The table came from immunoSEQ multiplex PCR; TCRdb's copy has only in-frame clones and leaves some out. Of more than 75,000 clones in the sample, under 85% were seen once. Specimen: peripheral blood, collected from a patient treated with radiotherapy plus ipilimumab. The receptors stem from a human donor with non-small cell lung cancer who had a partial response to radiotherapy plus ipilimumab. Some clones in this sample may be carry-over from other donors' samples.

The chain uses TRBV4-2 and TRBJ2-3; perhaps D is TRBD1 or TRBD2 (5 bases each). The CDR3 has 14 amino acids. Germline-derived CDR1 and CDR2 are LGHNA and YNFKEQ. Between the trimmed V and J ends, which lost 7 bases and 6 bases, there was a span of 17 bases. The CDR3 nucleotides are TGTGCCAGCAACCAGGGAGAGATCTCGGATACGCAGTATTTT. It codes for CASNQGEISDTQYF.

The chain carries TRBV6-1 and TRBJ1-2; D remains unclear. The CDR3 contains 13 residues. Between the trimmed V and J ends, which lost 2 bases and 6 bases, there was a span of 10 bases. Germline assignment: CDR1 MNHNS and CDR2 SASEGT. This CDR3 reads CASSEFWPNGYTF. DNA for the CDR3: TGTGCCAGCAGTGAATTCTGGCCGAATGGCTACACCTTC.

This chain joins TRBV27 and TRBJ2-7; maybe TRBD1 (5 bases). Looked up from germline, CDR1 is MNHEY and CDR2 is SMNVEV (reference sequence). The CDR3 loop spans 14 amino acids. V lost 0 bases and J 3 bases, leaving 9 bases between the germline ends. CDR3 sequence: CASSLSQGSYEQYF. The CDR3 DNA follows: TGTGCCAGCAGTTTATCTCAGGGAAGCTACGAGCAGTACTTC.

This clone was observed a few times. The V and J genes are TRBV13 and TRBJ1-6; TRBD1 is a possible D gene (5 bases). Between the trimmed V and J ends, which lost 8 bases and 8 bases, there was a span of 10 bases. The CDR3 spans 12 residues. Germline V gives CDR1 PRHDT, CDR2 FYEKMQ (reference sequence). CDR3 loop: CASASGHSPLHF. In DNA form, the CDR3 reads TGTGCCAGCGCCTCAGGGCATTCACCCCTCCACTTT.

The rearrangement uses TRBV4-2 and TRBJ2-7, with 9 bases fitting TRBD1. The CDR3 spans 15 residues. Germline V CDR1 and CDR2: LGHNA, YNFKEQ. Losses at the gene ends were 4 bases for V and 2 bases for J; bases not matched to a gene: 6. The chain's CDR3 is CASSPTGTGTYEQYF. The CDR3, as DNA: TGTGCCAGCAGCCCGACCGGGACAGGGACCTACGAGCAGTACTTC.

This chain joins TRBV28 and TRBJ2-5, with 7 bases matching TRBD1. Near its end, the DNA agrees better with TRBJ2-7, so the J call may be wrong. CDR1 is MDHEN and CDR2 is SYDVKM in the germline V gene. The CDR3 is made up of 16 amino acids. The CDR3 DNA reads as TGTGCCAGCAGTCCAGAAGGGGGCGCCGTTACCTACGAGCAGTACTTC. Encoded protein: CASSPEGGAVTYEQYF.

The V and J genes are TRBV13 and TRBJ2-1; 9 bases agree with TRBD1. J was trimmed by 3 bases and V by 0 bases; bases with no gene match: 3. Germline loops: CDR1 PRHDT, CDR2 FYEKMQ (reference sequence). The CDR3 is 16 amino acids. CDR3 DNA sequence: TGTGCCAGCAGCTTAGGCCGGGACAGGGTCTACAATGAGCAGTTCTTC. Translation: CASSLGRDRVYNEQFF.

The chain uses TRBV11-1 and TRBJ2-2; tentatively, D is TRBD2 (7 bases). V lost 1 base, J lost 4 bases, and 13 bases lay in between. The germline V gene encodes CDR1 SGHAT and CDR2 FQDESV (reference sequence). The CDR3 length is 16 residues. As DNA, the CDR3 is TGTGCCAGCAGCTTAGGGCGGGGGCGCGGCACCGGGGAGCTGTTTTTT. This translates into CASSLGRGRGTGELFF.

The chain couples TRBV5-1 to TRBJ1-5; no reliable D call. Trimming took off 2 bases at V and 2 bases at J, with 5 bases between the two ends. The CDR3 is 13 amino acids. The germline gives CDR1 SGHRS, CDR2 YFSETQ. The CDR3 loop is CASSFTGNQPQHF. The CDR3 DNA sequence: TGCGCCAGCAGCTTTACGGGCAATCAGCCCCAGCATTTT. Using reference TRBV5-1 and TRBJ1-5 for the parts outside the CDR3, the full variable domain is KAGVTQTPRYLIKTRGQQVTLSCSPISGHRSVSWYQQTPGQGLQFLFEYFSETQRNKGNFPGRFSGRQFSNSRSEMNVSTLELGDSALYLCASSFTGNQPQHFGDGTRLSIL.

The rearrangement uses TRBV10-3 and TRBJ1-1; no clear D gene. There are 14 residues in the CDR3. CDR1 is ENHRY, CDR2 SYGVKD, per germline. V dropped 6 bases and J dropped 0 bases, with 11 bases sitting between them. The DNA for the CDR3 is TGTGCCATCAGCCCCATGACACTGAACACTGAAGCTTTCTTT. It is translated as CAISPMTLNTEAFF.

This clone was seen only a few times. The chain uses TRBV28 and TRBJ2-5; TRBD1 agrees at 10 bases. V lost 9 bases, J lost 2 bases, and 6 bases stayed unmatched. There are 14 residues in the CDR3. Germline V gene lookup returns CDR1 MDHEN and CDR2 SYDVKM. The CDR3 loop is CASTRDRGQETQYF. In DNA, the CDR3 is TGTGCCAGTACCCGGGACAGGGGACAAGAGACCCAGTACTTC. The variable domain in full, completed from reference TRBV28 and TRBJ2-5, reads DVKVTQSSRYLVKRTGEKVFLECVQDMDHENMFWYRQDPGLGLRLIYFSYDVKMKEKGDIPEGYSVSREKKERFSLILESASTNQTSMYLCASTRDRGQETQYFGPGTRLLVL.

The J gene is TRBJ2-3, the V gene TRBV28, with 9 bases fitting TRBD2. This CDR3 is built from 14 residues. V shed 3 bases and J 5 bases; nucleotides not matched to a gene: 3. Per the germline V gene, CDR1 is MDHEN and CDR2 is SYDVKM. CDR3 sequence reads: CASSFSGRRDTQYF. The CDR3 coding sequence is TGTGCCAGCAGTTTCAGCGGGAGGCGAGATACGCAGTATTTT.

This sequence joins TRBV5-1 and TRBJ2-7; the match to TRBD1 covers 10 bases. J gave up 5 bases and V 5 bases, and 7 bases lay outside the gene matches. The CDR3 covers 14 residues. Germline CDR1 and CDR2: SGHRS and YFSETQ. The CDR3 sequence is CASRPGTGENEQYF. The CDR3 DNA reads TGCGCCAGCAGACCCGGGACAGGGGAAAACGAGCAGTACTTC.

V gene TRBV4-1 combines with J gene TRBJ2-1; maybe TRBD1 (5 bases). Germline V CDR1 and CDR2: MGHRA, YSYEKL. V was shortened by 5 bases and J by 2 bases, with 22 bases between the two germline ends. The CDR3 runs 18 residues. The CDR3 spells CASSVRENRVGAYNEQFF. In DNA, the CDR3 is TGCGCCAGCAGCGTCAGGGAAAATCGTGTAGGGGCCTACAATGAGCAGTTCTTC.

The chain links TRBV6-5 to TRBJ1-2; the match to TRBD1 covers 7 bases. The CDR3 is made up of 12 amino acids. V was clipped by 4 bases and J by 7 bases; unmatched bases: 3. Germline V lookup: CDR1 MNHEY, CDR2 SVGAGI. The CDR3 nucleotides read TGTGCCAGCAGTTTGAACAGGGGTGGCTACACCTTC. Translating it yields CASSLNRGGYTF.

This clone was observed once. V is TRBV7-2 and J is TRBJ2-3; 8 bases are a match to TRBD2. There are 16 residues in the CDR3. CDR1 is SGHTA and CDR2 is FQGNSA in the germline V gene. The V segment lost 3 bases and the J segment 4 bases; nucleotides outside the gene matches: 9. CDR3 loop: CASSLPGGAGSDTQYF. The CDR3, as DNA: TGTGCCAGCAGCTTGCCCGGGGGGGCCGGTTCAGATACGCAGTATTTT.